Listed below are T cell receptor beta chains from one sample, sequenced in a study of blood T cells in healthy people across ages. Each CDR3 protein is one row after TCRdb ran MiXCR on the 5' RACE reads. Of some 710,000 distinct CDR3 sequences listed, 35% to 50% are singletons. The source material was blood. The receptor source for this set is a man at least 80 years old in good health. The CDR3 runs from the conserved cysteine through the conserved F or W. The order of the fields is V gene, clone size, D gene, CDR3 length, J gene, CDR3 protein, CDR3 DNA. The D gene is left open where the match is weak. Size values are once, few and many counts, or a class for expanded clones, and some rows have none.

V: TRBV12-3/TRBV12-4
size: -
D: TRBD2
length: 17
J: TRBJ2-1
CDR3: CASRPRLAGGSYNEQFF
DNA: TGTGCCAGCAGGCCAAGACTAGCGGGAGGGTCCTACAATGAGCAGTTCTTC

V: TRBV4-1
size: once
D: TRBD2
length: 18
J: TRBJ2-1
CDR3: CASSQDRGGRASYNEQFF
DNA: TGCGCCAGCAGCCAAGATCGGGGTGGGAGGGCCTCCTACAATGAGCAGTTCTTC

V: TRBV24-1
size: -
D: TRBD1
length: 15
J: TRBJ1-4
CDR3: CATSDRTGGTEKLFF
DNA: TGTGCCACCAGTGACCGGACAGGGGGGACGGAAAAACTGTTTTTT

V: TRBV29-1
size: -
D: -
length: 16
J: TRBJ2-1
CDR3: CSVEDPRAGSYNEQFF
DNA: TGCAGCGTTGAAGACCCTCGGGCAGGGTCCTACAATGAGCAGTTCTTC

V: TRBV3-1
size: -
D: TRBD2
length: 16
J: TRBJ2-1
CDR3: CASSNIAGGLYNEQFF
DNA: TGTGCCAGCAGCAACATAGCGGGGGGGCTTTACAATGAGCAGTTCTTC

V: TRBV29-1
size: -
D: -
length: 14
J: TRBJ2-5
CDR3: CSVGGGGRRETQYF
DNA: TGCAGCGTGGGAGGTGGGGGGCGGCGAGAGACCCAGTACTTC

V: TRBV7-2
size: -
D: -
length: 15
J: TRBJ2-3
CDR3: CASSPGRWTADTQYF
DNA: TGTGCCAGCAGTCCCGGAAGGTGGACGGCAGATACGCAGTATTTT

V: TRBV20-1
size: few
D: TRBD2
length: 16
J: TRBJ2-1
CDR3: CSAQFPGLAANNEQFF
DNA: TGCAGTGCCCAATTCCCGGGACTAGCGGCCAACAATGAGCAGTTCTTC

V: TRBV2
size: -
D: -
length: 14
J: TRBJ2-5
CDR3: CASRVAGTRETQYF
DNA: TGTGCCAGCAGGGTGGCAGGGACGCGGGAGACCCAGTACTTC

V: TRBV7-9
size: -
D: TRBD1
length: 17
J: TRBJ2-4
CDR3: CASSSRQGAPSKNIQYF
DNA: TGTGCCAGCAGCTCGAGACAGGGGGCCCCTTCCAAAAACATTCAGTACTTC

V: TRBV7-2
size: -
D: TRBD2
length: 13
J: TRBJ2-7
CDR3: CATTGGSGYEQYF
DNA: TGTGCCACCACGGGCGGGAGTGGATACGAGCAGTACTTC

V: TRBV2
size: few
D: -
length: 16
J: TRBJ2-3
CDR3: CASSAPPGRSTDTQYF
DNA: TGTGCCAGCAGTGCCCCCCCCGGGAGAAGTACAGATACGCAGTATTTT

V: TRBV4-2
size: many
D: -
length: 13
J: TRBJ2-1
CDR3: CASSQDVVNEQFF
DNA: TGTGCCAGCAGCCAAGACGTGGTTAATGAGCAGTTCTTC

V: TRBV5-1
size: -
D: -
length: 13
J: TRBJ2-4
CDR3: CASSRDIYNEQYF
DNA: TGCGCCAGCAGCCGGGACATTTACAATGAGCAGTACTTC

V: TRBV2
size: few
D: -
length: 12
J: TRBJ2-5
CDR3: CASSRRQETQYF
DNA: TGTGCCAGCAGTCGCAGGCAAGAGACCCAGTACTTC

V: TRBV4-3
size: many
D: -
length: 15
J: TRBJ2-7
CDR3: CASSQDFRPPYEQYF
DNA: TGCGCCAGCAGCCAAGATTTCCGACCGCCGTACGAGCAGTACTTC

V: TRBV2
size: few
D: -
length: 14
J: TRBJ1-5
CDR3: CASSAYGGNQPQHF
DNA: TGTGCCAGCAGTGCGTACGGGGGAAATCAGCCCCAGCATTTT

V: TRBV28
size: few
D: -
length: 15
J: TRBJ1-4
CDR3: CASSPHATPNEKLFF
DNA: TGTGCCAGCAGTCCCCATGCGACACCTAATGAAAAACTGTTTTTT

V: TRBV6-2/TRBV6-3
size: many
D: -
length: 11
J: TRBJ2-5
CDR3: CASSRQETQYF
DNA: TGTGCCAGCAGTCGGCAGGAGACCCAGTACTTC

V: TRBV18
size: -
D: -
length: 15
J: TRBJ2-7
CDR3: CASTNGPGGYYEQYF
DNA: TGTGCCAGCACAAACGGGCCGGGCGGGTACTACGAGCAGTACTTC

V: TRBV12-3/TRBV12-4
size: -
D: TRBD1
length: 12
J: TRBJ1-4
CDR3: CASRHRGEKLFF
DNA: TGTGCCAGCAGACACAGGGGCGAAAAACTGTTTTTT

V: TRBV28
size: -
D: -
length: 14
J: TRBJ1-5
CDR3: CASSSPVGNQPQHF
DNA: TGTGCCAGCAGTTCTCCCGTAGGCAATCAGCCCCAGCATTTT

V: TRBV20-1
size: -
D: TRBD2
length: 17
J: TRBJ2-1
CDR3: CSASGLAGGVTYKEQFF
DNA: TGCAGTGCTTCGGGACTAGCGGGAGGCGTAACCTACAAGGAGCAGTTCTTC

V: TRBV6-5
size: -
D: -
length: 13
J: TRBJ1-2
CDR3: CASKTALDYGYTF
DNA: TGTGCCAGCAAAACAGCGCTTGACTATGGCTACACCTTC